These 22 T cell receptor beta chains were all obtained from the same sample, sequenced in a study of beta chain features in type 1 diabetes. Every isolated RNA sample was fully reverse transcribed, so sequencing captured expressed TCRB transcripts. Libraries were prepared by immunoSEQ multiplex PCR; TCRdb keeps only in-frame clonotypes and omits some of them. The sample shows 400,000 to 500,000 clones, around 14% of them seen only once. Sample: naive CD4+ T cells from blood. The receptors stem from a man younger than 40 in good health.

The rearrangement uses TRBV30 and TRBJ1-1; D gene uncertain. CDR1 is GTSNPN, CDR2 SVGIG, per germline (reference sequence). The CDR3 contains 13 residues. The germline V and J ends were trimmed by 4 bases and 2 bases, with 11 bases remaining between them. The CDR3 protein is CAWKGGVNTEAFF. In DNA, the CDR3 is TGTGCCTGGAAAGGCGGGGTTAACACTGAAGCTTTCTTT.

The chain is built from TRBV27 and TRBJ2-1, with 12 bases that match TRBD1. Trimming at V came to 4 bases and at J to 9 bases, leaving 7 bases not matched to a gene. The germline V gene encodes CDR1 MNHEY and CDR2 SMNVEV (reference sequence). There are 15 residues in the CDR3. Here the CDR3 reads CASSYRDRGHSEQFF. For the CDR3, the DNA is TGTGCCAGCAGTTACAGGGACAGGGGGCACAGTGAGCAGTTCTTC.

The V and J genes are TRBV7-8 and TRBJ2-7; D is ambiguous. Germline V lookup: CDR1 SGHVS, CDR2 FQNEAQ. This CDR3 region has 14 residues. V was cut by 4 bases and J by 3 bases, with 13 bases left in between. The chain's CDR3 is CASSSGPPNYEQYF. The DNA for the CDR3 is TGTGCCAGCAGCTCGGGCCCTCCGAACTACGAGCAGTACTTC.

This clone was counted a few times. The rearrangement joins TRBV28 to TRBJ2-1, with 7 positions matching TRBD2. The V gene end was trimmed by 7 bases and the J gene end by 9 bases; junction bases not matched to a gene: 21. The CDR3 loop spans 17 amino acids. CDR1 MDHEN and CDR2 SYDVKM come from the germline V gene. CDR3 loop: CASTGTYWSGTAIEQFF. The CDR3 DNA follows: TGTGCCAGCACAGGGACCTACTGGAGCGGGACCGCTATTGAGCAGTTCTTC. Full variable domain (remainder filled in from reference TRBV28 and TRBJ2-1): DVKVTQSSRYLVKRTGEKVFLECVQDMDHENMFWYRQDPGLGLRLIYFSYDVKMKEKGDIPEGYSVSREKKERFSLILESASTNQTSMYLCASTGTYWSGTAIEQFFGPGTRLTVL.

This sequence joins TRBV4-3 and TRBJ1-2; weak D call: TRBD1 (6 bases). The CDR3 covers 14 residues. The germline CDR1 and CDR2 sequences are LGHNA and YSLEER. Trimming pared 3 bases from V and 4 bases from J, leaving 12 bases between. As DNA, the CDR3 is TGCGCCAGCAGCCAGGACAGCCACACCTATGGCTACACCTTC. It yields the protein CASSQDSHTYGYTF.

The chain links TRBV9 to TRBJ2-2; D is possibly TRBD2 (5 bases). Germline values: CDR1 SGDLS, CDR2 YYNGEE. V was cut by 3 bases and J by 0 bases, with 6 bases left in between. The CDR3 has 14 amino acids. The CDR3 here is CASSAGTNTGELFF. In DNA form, the CDR3 reads TGTGCCAGCAGCGCGGGGACGAACACCGGGGAGCTGTTTTTT.

This clone was detected a few times. The V gene is TRBV7-2, the J gene TRBJ1-2; D gene uncertain. The V end lost 1 base, the J end lost 8 bases, and 14 bases lay between the germline ends. CDR3 length equals 14 residues. Germline V gene data show CDR1 as SGHTA and CDR2 as FQGNSA. The CDR3 nucleotides read TGTGCCAGCAGCTTAGGTCATAATGGCCGGGGCTACACCTTC. Protein sequence: CASSLGHNGRGYTF.

This clone has more than one count but fewer than ten. The CDR3 sequence: CASSPGTGSGSPLHF. In nucleotides, the CDR3 is TGTGCCAGCAGTCCGGGGACAGGATCGGGTTCACCCCTCCACTTT. The V gene is TRBV6-1, the J gene TRBJ1-6; 8 positions agree with TRBD1. This CDR3 has 15 amino acids. The V and J ends lost 5 bases and 9 bases, in that order; junction bases with no gene match: 9. CDR1 MNHNS and CDR2 SASEGT come from the germline V gene.

This chain joins TRBV7-2 and TRBJ1-1; TRBD1 matches at 7 bases. After removal of 3 bases from V and 0 bases from J, the junction contained 4 bases not matched to a gene. CDR3 length equals 15 residues. Per the germline V gene, CDR1 is SGHTA and CDR2 is FQGNSA. CDR3: CASSFSTGMNTEAFF. The DNA of the CDR3 is TGTGCCAGCAGCTTCTCGACAGGGATGAACACTGAAGCTTTCTTT.

The chain employs TRBV30 and TRBJ1-1, with TRBD1 matching 9 bases. Losses at the gene ends were 2 bases for V and 11 bases for J; bases not matched to a gene: 6. Germline CDR1 reads GTSNPN; CDR2 reads SVGIG (reference sequence). The CDR3 totals 12 residues. The CDR3 DNA reads TGTGCCTGGAGTTCGGGGACAGGGACGGCTTTCTTT. It translates to CAWSSGTGTAFF.

This clone has just a few counts. The sample carries other DNA sequences with the same CDR3. The V and J genes are TRBV29-1 and TRBJ1-5, with D tentatively TRBD1 (6 bases). The CDR3 spans 12 residues. CDR1 and CDR2 from the germline V gene are SQVTM and ANQGSEA. Trimming removed 6 bases at V and 4 bases at J, with 10 bases between. The CDR3 region has the DNA TGCAGCGTCGGAGGGGGAAATCAGCCCCAGCATTTT. As protein: CSVGGGNQPQHF.

Details on this clone: Other DNA sequences within the sample encode an identical CDR3. The chain couples TRBV15 to TRBJ2-5; D remains unclear. Trimming left V 0 bases short and J 1 base short, with 3 bases between. The germline CDR1 and CDR2 sequences are LNHNV and YYDKDF (reference sequence). This CDR3 is built from 13 residues. CDR3 loop: CATSRDSQETQYF. The CDR3 DNA sequence: TGTGCCACCAGCAGAGATTCCCAAGAGACCCAGTACTTC.

This clone appeared a few times. V usage is TRBV27 and J usage is TRBJ2-7; a weak D match, TRBD2 (6 bases). The CDR3 length is 15 residues. V lost 3 bases and J lost 0, with 12 bases in between. CDR1 MNHEY and CDR2 SMNVEV come from the germline V gene (reference sequence). CDR3 amino acids: CASSFMGGPSYEQYF. CDR3 DNA sequence: TGTGCCAGCAGTTTTATGGGGGGACCCTCCTACGAGCAGTACTTC.

This clone was counted between two and nine times. V and J are TRBV29-1 and TRBJ1-5; D gene unclear. The CDR3 is 13 amino acids. With 5 bases removed from V and 0 bases from J, the gap between germline ends came to 8 bases. Germline-derived CDR1 and CDR2 are SQVTM and ANQGSEA. The CDR3 loop reads CSVRADSNQPQHF. The CDR3 coding sequence is TGCAGCGTTAGGGCGGATAGCAATCAGCCCCAGCATTTT.

The table lists this clone with a few counts. Other DNA sequences in this sample translate to the same CDR3. This sequence joins TRBV20-1 and TRBJ2-2, with no clear D. In germline, CDR1 is DFQATT, CDR2 SNEGSKA (reference sequence). Trimming pared 3 bases from V and 3 bases from J, leaving 2 bases between. The CDR3 extends over 11 amino acids. CDR3 nucleotides: TGCAGTGCTAGGGACACCGGGGAGCTGTTTTTT. It is translated as CSARDTGELFF.

Here the CDR3 reads CASSAGWNTEAFF. The CDR3 region has the DNA TGTGCCAGCAGCGCCGGATGGAACACTGAAGCTTTCTTT. This chain joins TRBV9 and TRBJ1-1; D gene unclear. The CDR3 consists of 13 residues. CDR1 SGDLS and CDR2 YYNGEE come from the germline V gene. V gave up 3 bases and J gave up 1 base, with 7 bases separating them.

The genes are TRBV7-2 and TRBJ2-7, with 8 positions matching TRBD2. The trim removed 3 bases at V and 6 bases at J, leaving 7 bases unmatched. Per germline, CDR1 SGHTA and CDR2 FQGNSA. The CDR3 loop spans 14 amino acids. The CDR3 nucleotides are TGTGCCAGCAGCTTCGAGCGGGGGCGAGCCGAGCAGTACTTC. This codes for CASSFERGRAEQYF. The variable domain in full, completed from reference TRBV7-2 and TRBJ2-7, reads GAGVSQSPSNKVTEKGKDVELRCDPISGHTALYWYRQSLGQGLEFLIYFQGNSAPDKSGLPSDRFSAERTGGSVSTLTIQRTQQEDSAVYLCASSFERGRAEQYFGPGTRLTVT.

There are a few counts of this clone. The chain couples TRBV6-4 to TRBJ2-1; D possibly corresponds to TRBD2 (6 bases). The CDR3 consists of 15 residues. V lost 4 bases and J lost 8, with 18 bases in between. Germline values: CDR1 MRHNA, CDR2 SNTAGT. The CDR3 loop reads CASSASTSRRHEQFF. In nucleotides, the CDR3 is TGTGCCAGCAGTGCCTCGACTAGTAGGAGGCATGAGCAGTTCTTC.

The table lists this clone with a few counts. The chain couples TRBV21-1 to TRBJ2-7; the table's D call, TRBD1, was not checked against the DNA. TRBV21-1 is shown as a pseudogene. CDR3 size: 16 residues. CDR3 in DNA: TGTGCCAGCAGCAAAGGCGAAGGGGTGTTCACCTACGAGCAGTACGTC. This gives the protein CASSKGEGVFTYEQYV.

This clone was picked up a small number of times. The rearrangement uses TRBV6-5 and TRBJ1-6; D may be TRBD1 (5 bases). The CDR3 totals 15 residues. From germline, CDR1 is MNHEY and CDR2 SVGAGI. The germline V and J ends were trimmed by 4 bases and 7 bases, with 14 bases remaining between them. The CDR3 region is CASSFGGEFNSPLHF. The CDR3 DNA is TGTGCCAGCAGTTTCGGGGGGGAATTCAATTCACCCCTCCACTTT.

This clone was detected a few times. The chain links TRBV4-3 to TRBJ1-1, with 10 bases fitting TRBD1. With V trimmed by 4 bases and J by 0 bases, 2 bases remained unmatched. This CDR3 contains 15 residues. The germline V gene has CDR1 LGHNA and CDR2 YSLEER. In nucleotides, the CDR3 is TGCGCCAGCAGCCGGGACAGGGGAATGAACACTGAAGCTTTCTTT. This sequence encodes CASSRDRGMNTEAFF.

This sequence joins TRBV18 and TRBJ2-3; 10 bases align to TRBD2. This CDR3 is 14 amino acids long. J lost 1 base, V lost 8 bases, and 3 bases had no gene match. Germline CDR1 and CDR2: KGHSH and LQKENI. In nucleotides, the CDR3 is TGTGCCAGCACCGGGACTAGCGGCACAGATACGCAGTATTTT. It specifies CASTGTSGTDTQYF. The entire variable domain, with the rest obtained from reference TRBV18 and TRBJ2-3, is as follows: NAGVMQNPRHLVRRRGQEARLRCSPMKGHSHVYWYRQLPEEGLKFMVYLQKENIIDESGMPKERFSAEFPKEGPSILRIQQVVRGDSAAYFCASTGTSGTDTQYFGPGTRLTVL.